Here is one T cell receptor (beta chain) with its context. The table lists this clonotype with a few counts. No cognate antigen has been identified for it. One base away there is no much larger clone; base qualities are not given. CDR1 and CDR2 are read off the germline V gene (reference sequence) as DFQATT and SNEGSKA. The CDR3 runs 14 amino acids, cysteine and phenylalanine included. CDR3 DNA is the only sequence kept; it has 42 bases, read in frame from the first base. V and J lose 5 bases and 1 base, and a span of 12 bases separates them. According to the study, the label for this sample's treatment or condition signals: live attenuated yellow fever vaccine strain. At each blood-draw timepoint, two biological replicates of bulk PBMCs were obtained. PBMCs were isolated from peripheral blood using a standard Ficoll-Paque protocol. TriZol was used to extract RNA from bulk PBMCs, from CD4 and CD8 fractions, and from dextramer-positive and dextramer-negative fractions.

This sample was taken from a study of T cells after yellow fever vaccination (dated by TCRdb to 2018 to 2020). For context, the study as a whole: The SMART-Seq v4 Ultra Low Input RNA kit was used to prepare libraries from fractions with low cell numbers. Two healthy male donors, one aged 18 to 29 and one aged 30 to 39 years, were included in the cohort. To follow T-cell clones before and after both primary and booster YFV17D yellow fever vaccination, bulk TCR alpha and beta repertoires underwent longitudinal sequencing. Blood was drawn at multiple timepoints before and after primary and secondary immunization, with bulk PBMC replicates and cell subsets isolated.

Beyond this particular receptor, the publication reports: Only a couple of donors were included in the study, so the extent to which the findings can be generalized is limited. After the booster, most clones that had expanded after primary vaccination were detected again (about 95% of CD4 and 88% of CD8), suggesting broad maintenance of memory. The secondary T-cell response was found to be weaker but faster than the primary response, with a peak reached on day 5 rather than on day 15. A small fraction of clonotypes showed up in both the CD4 and CD8 compartments, probably as a result of convergent recombination. Because abundant contaminating clonotypes from the bulk population could be contained in FACS-sorted repertoires, computational filtering was required.

The sequencer was an Illumina NovaSeq 6000. TCR cDNA was made using 5'RACE template switching, a step that added a universal primer site and unique molecular identifiers. cDNA synthesis was primed from both the TCR alpha and TCR beta constant segments. Two PCR steps were used to amplify libraries, with sample barcodes and sequencing adapters being added in the second step. Sequencing of the libraries was done on either Illumina HiSeq 2500 (2x100 bp) or NovaSeq (2x150 bp). Under the source paper's analysis protocol: Demultiplexing of reads and collapsing into UMI consensus sequences were performed with MIGEC, and V(D)J alignment was carried out with MiXCR. Clonotypes responding to the vaccine were identified with edgeR on replicate PBMC samples, with the criteria of FDR below 0.01 and a log2 fold change above 5 up to day 15. Each bulk clonotype received a CD4 or CD8 identity based on whether the sequenced CD4 or CD8 repertoire contained that clonotype at higher abundance. TCRdb trimmed public reads at Q25 via fastp, called clones via MiXCR and kept in-frame beta chains. Under each unique CDR3 protein, matching rows form one entry showing the most common genes and DNA. TCRdb's processing, not the authors', yielded these V and J calls. A total of fewer than 500,000 distinct CDR3 sequences appear in this sample, about 19% of them only once. The top ten clones comprise roughly a sixth of the sample.

The chain was built from TRBV20-1 and TRBJ1-5; the D gene cannot be resolved reliably. This TCR was recovered from a man younger than 35 who received the YFV17D yellow fever vaccine. Sequences were derived from PBMCs, sampled before the yellow fever booster vaccination. The sequenced DNA: TGCAGTGCTTTGGAGGGTACGAGCAATCAGCCCCAGCATTTT. Protein translation: CSALEGTSNQPQHF.